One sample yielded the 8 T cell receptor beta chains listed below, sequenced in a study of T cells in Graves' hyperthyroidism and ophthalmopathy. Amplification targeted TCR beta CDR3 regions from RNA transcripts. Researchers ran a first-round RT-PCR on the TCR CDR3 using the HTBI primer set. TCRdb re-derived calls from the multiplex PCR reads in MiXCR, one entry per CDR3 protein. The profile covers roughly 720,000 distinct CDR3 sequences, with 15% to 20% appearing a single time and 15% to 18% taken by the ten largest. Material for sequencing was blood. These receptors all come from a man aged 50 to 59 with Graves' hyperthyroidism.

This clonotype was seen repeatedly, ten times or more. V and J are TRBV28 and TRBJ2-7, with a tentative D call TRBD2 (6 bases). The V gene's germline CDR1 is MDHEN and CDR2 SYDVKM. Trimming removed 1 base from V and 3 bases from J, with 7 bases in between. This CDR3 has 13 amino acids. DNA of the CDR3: TGTGCCAGCAGTTTATCGGAGGGCTACGAGCAGTACTTC. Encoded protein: CASSLSEGYEQYF. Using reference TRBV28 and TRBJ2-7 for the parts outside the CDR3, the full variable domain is DVKVTQSSRYLVKRTGEKVFLECVQDMDHENMFWYRQDPGLGLRLIYFSYDVKMKEKGDIPEGYSVSREKKERFSLILESASTNQTSMYLCASSLSEGYEQYFGPGTRLTVT.

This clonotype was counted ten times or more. In DNA, the CDR3 is TGCGCCAGCAGCGGGGGTAGCGGGAGCCATTACGAGCAGTACTTC. Translating it yields CASSGGSGSHYEQYF. The gene calls are TRBV5-1 and TRBJ2-7; 9 bases map to TRBD2. This CDR3 is 15 amino acids long. The V segment lost 4 bases and the J segment 4 bases; nucleotides outside the gene matches: 9. Germline CDR1 reads SGHRS; CDR2 reads YFSETQ. Variable domain in full (rest from reference TRBV5-1 and TRBJ2-7): KAGVTQTPRYLIKTRGQQVTLSCSPISGHRSVSWYQQTPGQGLQFLFEYFSETQRNKGNFPGRFSGRQFSNSRSEMNVSTLELGDSALYLCASSGGSGSHYEQYFGPGTRLTVT.

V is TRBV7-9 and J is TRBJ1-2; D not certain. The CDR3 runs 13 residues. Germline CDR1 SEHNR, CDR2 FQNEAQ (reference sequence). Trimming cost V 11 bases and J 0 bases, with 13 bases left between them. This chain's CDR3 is CAARFDPNYGYTF. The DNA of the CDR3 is TGTGCCGCCCGGTTTGATCCTAACTATGGCTACACCTTC. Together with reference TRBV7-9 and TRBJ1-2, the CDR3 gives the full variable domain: DTGVSQNPRHKITKRGQNVTFRCDPISEHNRLYWYRQTLGQGPEFLTYFQNEAQLEKSRLLSDRFSAERPKGSFSTLEIQRTEQGDSAMYLCAARFDPNYGYTFGSGTRLTVV.

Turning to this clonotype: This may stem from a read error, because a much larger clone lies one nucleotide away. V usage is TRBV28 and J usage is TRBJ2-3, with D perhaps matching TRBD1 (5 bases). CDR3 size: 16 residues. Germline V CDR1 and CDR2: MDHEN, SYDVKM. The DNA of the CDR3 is TGTGCCAGCGGTTTATCCAGGGCAGCTAGCACAGATACGCAGTATTTT. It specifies CASGLSRAASTDTQYF.

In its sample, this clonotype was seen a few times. For the CDR3, the DNA is TGTGCCAGCATAATGGAGGGAATGAACACTGAAGCTTTCTTT. Translation gives CASIMEGMNTEAFF. This chain links TRBV2 with TRBJ1-1; D remains unclear. Per germline, CDR1 SNHLY and CDR2 FYNNEI. The CDR3 runs to 14 residues. V was cut by 7 bases and J by 0 bases, with 12 bases left in between.

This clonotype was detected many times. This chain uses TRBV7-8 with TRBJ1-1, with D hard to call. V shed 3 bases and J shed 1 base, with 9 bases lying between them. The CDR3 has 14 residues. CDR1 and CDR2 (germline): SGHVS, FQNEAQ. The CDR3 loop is CASSFFQANTEAFF. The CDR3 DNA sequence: TGTGCCAGCAGCTTCTTTCAAGCGAACACTGAAGCTTTCTTT.

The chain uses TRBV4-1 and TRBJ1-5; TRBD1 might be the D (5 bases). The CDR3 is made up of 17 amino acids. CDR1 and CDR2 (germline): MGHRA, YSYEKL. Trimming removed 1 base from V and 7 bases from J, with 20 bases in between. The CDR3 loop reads CASSQVSLPGLGQPQHF. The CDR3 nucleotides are TGCGCCAGCAGCCAAGTATCCCTCCCGGGGCTCGGGCAGCCCCAGCATTTT.

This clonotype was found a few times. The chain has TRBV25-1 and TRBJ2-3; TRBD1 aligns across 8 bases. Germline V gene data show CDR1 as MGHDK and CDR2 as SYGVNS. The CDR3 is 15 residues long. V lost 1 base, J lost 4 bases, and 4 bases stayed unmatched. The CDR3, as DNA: TGTGCCAGCAGTGAATTGGACAGGGTGGCAGATACGCAGTATTTT. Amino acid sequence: CASSELDRVADTQYF.